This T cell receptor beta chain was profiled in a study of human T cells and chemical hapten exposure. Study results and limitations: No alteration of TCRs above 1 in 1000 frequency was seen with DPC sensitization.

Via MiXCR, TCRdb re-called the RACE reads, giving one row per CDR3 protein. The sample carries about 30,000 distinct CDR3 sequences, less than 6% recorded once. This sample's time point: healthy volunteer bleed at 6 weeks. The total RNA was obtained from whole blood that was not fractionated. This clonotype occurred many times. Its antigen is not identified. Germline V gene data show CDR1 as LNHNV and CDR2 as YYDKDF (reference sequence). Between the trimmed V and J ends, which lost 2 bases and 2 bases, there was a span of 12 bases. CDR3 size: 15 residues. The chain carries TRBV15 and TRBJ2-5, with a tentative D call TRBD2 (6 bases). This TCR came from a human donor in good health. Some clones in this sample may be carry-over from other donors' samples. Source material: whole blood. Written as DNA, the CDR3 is TGTGCCACCAGCAGACTTCGGGGGATTCAAGAGACCCAGTACTTC. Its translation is CATSRLRGIQETQYF.